This T cell receptor beta chain was sequenced during a study of cytomegalovirus exposure and HLA in healthy donors. Study-wide findings and caveats: A link between a missense DCLRE1C variant and TCR beta V- and J-gene trimming emerged from a later analysis. The study labeled 164 TCR beta chains cytomegalovirus-associated.

Amplification used 60 Vbeta primers and 13 Jbeta primers. Profiling relied on immunoSEQ multiplex PCR, and the TCRdb table lists in-frame clones only, not all of them. The data hold around 150,000 clones, with about 82% observed a single time. Turning to this clone: What it recognizes is unknown.

Per the germline V gene, CDR1 is SQVTM and CDR2 is ANQGSEA. The CDR3 has 13 amino acids. V shed 1 base, J shed 5 bases, and the junction held 2 bases outside the gene matches. Sampled while nominally healthy, donors likely had unrecorded immune exposures. The chain combines TRBV29-1 with TRBJ1-2; TRBD1 matches 9 bases. This receptor was obtained from a woman in her thirties in good health and CMV-seropositive. Sequencing was done on a sample of PBMCs. The CDR3 sequence is CSVEGTGVYGYTF. In nucleotides, the CDR3 is TGCAGCGTTGAAGGGACAGGGGTGTATGGCTACACCTTC. Together with reference TRBV29-1 and TRBJ1-2, the CDR3 gives the full variable domain: SAVISQKPSRDICQRGTSLTIQCQVDSQVTMMFWYRQQPGQSLTLIATANQGSEATYESGFVIDKFPISRPNLTFSTLTVSNMSPEDSSIYLCSVEGTGVYGYTFGSGTRLTVV.